This T cell receptor beta chain was recorded in a study of PD-L1 blockade in urothelial cancer. The data were produced by immunoSEQ multiplex PCR, yet TCRdb's version contains in-frame clones alone and is incomplete. The table has fewer than 25,000 clones, around 81% seen once. Time point defined: peripheral blood 6 weeks after treatment start. Germline V gene data show CDR1 as MDHEN and CDR2 as SYDVKM. This CDR3 spans 14 amino acids. V gave up 4 bases and J gave up 3 bases; unmatched junction bases: 5. This rearrangement joins TRBV28 to TRBJ2-7; TRBD2 aligns across 8 bases. This sample comprised PBMCs, obtained around atezolizumab (anti-PD-L1) treatment. The TCR comes from a man aged 50-60 years with urothelial cancer. CDR3: CASSYYGGDYEQYV. The CDR3 nucleotides read TGTGCCAGCAGTTATTACGGGGGGGACTACGAGCAGTACGTC.